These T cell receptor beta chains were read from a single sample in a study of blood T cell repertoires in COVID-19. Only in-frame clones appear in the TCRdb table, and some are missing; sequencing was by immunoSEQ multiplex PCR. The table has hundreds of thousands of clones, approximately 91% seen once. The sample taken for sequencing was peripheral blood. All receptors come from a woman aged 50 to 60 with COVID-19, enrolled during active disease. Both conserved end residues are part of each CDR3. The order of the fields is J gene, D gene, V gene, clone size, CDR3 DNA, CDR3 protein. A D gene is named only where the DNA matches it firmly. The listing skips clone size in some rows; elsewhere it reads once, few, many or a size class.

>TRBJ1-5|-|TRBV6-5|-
TGTGCCAGCAGTACTATTGAGGGGGAGCAGCCCCAGCATTTT
CASSTIEGEQPQHF
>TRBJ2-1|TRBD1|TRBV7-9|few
TGTGCCAGCAGCTTAGGCGGACAGGGCACTCTACGGAGGAATGAGCAGTTCTTC
CASSLGGQGTLRRNEQFF
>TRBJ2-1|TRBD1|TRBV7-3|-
TGTGCCAGCAGCCCTGAACCAGGACAGGGTTACTTCTTC
CASSPEPGQGYFF
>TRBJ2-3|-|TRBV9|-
TGTGCCAGCGCAGATCCAGATACGCAGTATTTT
CASADPDTQYF
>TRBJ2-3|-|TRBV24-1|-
TGTGCCACCAGTGCGAGGCGAGATACGCAGTATTTT
CATSARRDTQYF
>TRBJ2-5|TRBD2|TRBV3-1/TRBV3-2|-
TGTGCCAGCAGCCAAGGGACTAGCGGGGGGGCTAAAGAGACCCAGTACTTC
CASSQGTSGGAKETQYF
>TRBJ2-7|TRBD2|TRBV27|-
TGTGCCAGCAGCCCTAGCGGGGTCAACGAGCAGTACTTC
CASSPSGVNEQYF
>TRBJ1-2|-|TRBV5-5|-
TGTGCCAGCAGCCCAGGAGGTGGCGAGCGTGGCTACACCTTC
CASSPGGGERGYTF
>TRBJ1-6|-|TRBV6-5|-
TGTGCCAGCATTAACAGGGAGAGGAGTTCACCCCTCCACTTT
CASINRERSSPLHF
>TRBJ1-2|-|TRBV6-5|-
TGTGCCACCAAACCATCTAGGGAGAACTATGGCTACACCTTC
CATKPSRENYGYTF
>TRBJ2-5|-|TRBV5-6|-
TGTGCCAGCAGCCGGTCATACCAAGAGACCCAGTACTTC
CASSRSYQETQYF
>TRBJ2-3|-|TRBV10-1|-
TGCGCCAGCAGTGAGAGTGGTACGGGGATAGGCACAGATACGCAGTATTTT
CASSESGTGIGTDTQYF
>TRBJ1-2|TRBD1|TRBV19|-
TGTGCCAGTAGTGGCTTAGGGACAGGCTATGGCTACACCTTC
CASSGLGTGYGYTF
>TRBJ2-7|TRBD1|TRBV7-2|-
TGTGCCAGCAGCTTAGTCGGACAGGGGCCTTACGAGCAGTACTTC
CASSLVGQGPYEQYF
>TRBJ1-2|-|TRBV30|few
TGTGCCTGGGACAGCTCAAACTATGGCTACACCTTC
CAWDSSNYGYTF
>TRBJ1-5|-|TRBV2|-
TGTGCCAGCACCAGAAGTTTGAATCAGCCCCAGCATTTT
CASTRSLNQPQHF
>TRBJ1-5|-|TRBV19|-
TGTGCCAGTAGTATAGGCATGAGTAGCAATCAGCCCCAGCATTTT
CASSIGMSSNQPQHF
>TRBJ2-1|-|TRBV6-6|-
TGTGCCAGCAGCCTTTCTCTGGGGCCATACAATGAGCAGTTCTTC
CASSLSLGPYNEQFF
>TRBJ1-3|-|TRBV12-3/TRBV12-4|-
TGTGCCAGCAGTTTAGCATCGGGGAACACCATATATTTT
CASSLASGNTIYF
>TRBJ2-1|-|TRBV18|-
TGTGCCAGCTCACCACTTGGCCCCGATGAGCAGTTCTTC
CASSPLGPDEQFF
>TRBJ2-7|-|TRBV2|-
TGTGCCAGCACCGAAGGGGGTAAGGAGCAGTACTTC
CASTEGGKEQYF
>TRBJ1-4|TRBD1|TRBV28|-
TGTGCCAGCAGCAAATACAGGGGTGGTGAAAAACTGTTTTTT
CASSKYRGGEKLFF
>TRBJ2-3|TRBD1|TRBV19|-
TGTGCCAGTAGCCGCCGACTGACAGGGAGCACAGATACGCAGTATTTT
CASSRRLTGSTDTQYF
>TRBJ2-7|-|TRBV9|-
TGTGCCAGCAGCCCCAGAGGGGGGGGTTCCTACGAGCAGTACTTC
CASSPRGGGSYEQYF
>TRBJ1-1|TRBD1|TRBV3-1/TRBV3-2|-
TGTGCCAGCAGCCAAGGAAGTCTGACAGGGCTTTACACTGAAGCTTTCTTT
CASSQGSLTGLYTEAFF
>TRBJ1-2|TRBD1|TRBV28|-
TGTGCCAGCAGACAACAGGGGGACTATGGCTACACCTTC
CASRQQGDYGYTF
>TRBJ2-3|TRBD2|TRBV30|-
TGTGCCTGGAGCTTACTAGCGGGGGCCATGGATACGCAGTATTTT
CAWSLLAGAMDTQYF
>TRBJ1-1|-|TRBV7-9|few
TGTGCCAGCAGCTTAGAAGGGGCGAACACTGAAGCTTTCTTT
CASSLEGANTEAFF
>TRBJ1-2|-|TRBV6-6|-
TGTGCCAGCTTAAGAGGGCTAGGGTCTAACTATGGCTACACCTTC
CASLRGLGSNYGYTF
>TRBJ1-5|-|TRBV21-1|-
TGTGCCAGGACCCGCCAGGGGCTCTATCAGCCCCAGCATTTT
CARTRQGLYQPQHF
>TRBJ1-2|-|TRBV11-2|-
TGTGCCAGCAGTCCGGTCCGGGGTGGCTACACCTTC
CASSPVRGGYTF
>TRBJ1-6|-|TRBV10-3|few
TGTGCCATCAGTGATTGGCAGGGAAATTCACCCCTCCACTTT
CAISDWQGNSPLHF
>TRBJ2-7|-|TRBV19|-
TGTGCCAGTAGTAGAGCAGAGGGTGATACCTACGAGCAGTACTTC
CASSRAEGDTYEQYF
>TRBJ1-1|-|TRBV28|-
TGTGCCAGCAGTCAGAACACTGAAGCTTTCTTT
CASSQNTEAFF
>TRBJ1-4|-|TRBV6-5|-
TGTGCCAGCTCCCTAGCGACTAATGAAAAACTGTTTTTT
CASSLATNEKLFF
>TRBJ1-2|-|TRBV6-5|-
-
CASILDRYNYGYTF
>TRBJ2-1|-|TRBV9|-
TGTGCCAGCAGCGTAGCTACCGGGGGTGAGCAGTTCTTC
CASSVATGGEQFF
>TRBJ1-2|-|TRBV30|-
TGTGCCTGGAGGGCCCGAGGGAGTTGGGGCTACACCTTC
CAWRARGSWGYTF
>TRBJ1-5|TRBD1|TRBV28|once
TGTGCCAGCAGCCCTATGCAGGGGGATCAGCCCCAGCATTTT
CASSPMQGDQPQHF
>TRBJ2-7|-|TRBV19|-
TGTGCCAGTAGTACTGACAGACGCTACGAGCAGTACTTC
CASSTDRRYEQYF
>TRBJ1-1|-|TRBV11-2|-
TGTGCCAGCAGCTTAGATGGGGGCGCGGAGAACACTGAAGCTTTCTTT
CASSLDGGAENTEAFF